These 23 T cell receptor beta chains came from one sample sequenced in a study of cytomegalovirus exposure and HLA in healthy donors. This PCR relied on a set of 60 Vbeta primers and 13 Jbeta primers. Sequencing used immunoSEQ multiplex PCR; TCRdb keeps in-frame clones, though not all of them. The table records 100,000 to 120,000 clones, 82% of them present only once. Sample: PBMCs. The source of these receptors is a woman between 18 and 30 years old in good health and CMV-seronegative.

The V gene is TRBV7-6, the J gene TRBJ2-1; D possibly corresponds to TRBD2 (7 bases). CDR1 SGHVS and CDR2 FNYEAQ come from the germline V gene. This CDR3 is 20 amino acids long. V was pared by 1 base and J by 0 bases, with 22 bases between. The CDR3 DNA follows: TGTGCCAGCAGCTTAGTGCCGGGGGGCTGGTTTGGATACTCCTACAATGAGCAGTTCTTC. It codes for CASSLVPGGWFGYSYNEQFF.

The V gene is TRBV4-2, the J gene TRBJ1-2; D uncertain. Between the trimmed V and J ends, which lost 1 base and 3 bases, there was a span of 9 bases. Germline values: CDR1 LGHNA, CDR2 YNFKEQ. This CDR3 contains 14 residues. This CDR3 is CASSQGNEDYGYTF. CDR3 nucleotide sequence: TGTGCCAGCAGCCAAGGGAATGAGGACTATGGCTACACCTTC.

The V call is TRBV28, the J call TRBJ2-5; TRBD2 matches at 13 bases. Germline CDR1 MDHEN, CDR2 SYDVKM. CDR3 size: 16 residues. Germline trimming cut 5 bases from V and 2 bases from J; bases unmatched to any gene: 5. The CDR3 coding sequence is TGTGCCAGCAGTGGACTAGCGGGAGATGTTCAAGAGACCCAGTACTTC. This sequence encodes CASSGLAGDVQETQYF.

The chain is built from TRBV9 and TRBJ2-2, with 9 nucleotides matching TRBD1. The CDR3 runs 18 residues. Trimming at V came to 4 bases and at J to 6 bases, leaving 16 bases not matched to a gene. Per the germline V gene, CDR1 is SGDLS and CDR2 is YYNGEE. CDR3 protein: CASSTRRDREARPGELFF. The CDR3 DNA reads TGTGCCAGCAGCACTCGACGGGACAGGGAGGCGCGGCCCGGGGAGCTGTTTTTT.

The rearrangement links TRBV2 to TRBJ2-7; TRBD2 aligns across 12 bases. Trimming took 5 bases from V and 7 from J; bases not matched to a gene: 9. This CDR3 has 15 amino acids. CDR1 SNHLY and CDR2 FYNNEI come from the germline V gene. The CDR3 is CASSPLAGGRSEQYV. The CDR3 coding sequence is TGTGCCAGCAGTCCTCTAGCGGGGGGGCGGAGTGAGCAGTACGTC.

The chain employs TRBV7-2 and TRBJ2-2, with TRBD2 matching over 8 bases. Germline CDR1 reads SGHTA; CDR2 reads FQGNSA. CDR3 length: 16 residues. The ends lost 4 bases at V and 6 bases at J; junction bases unmatched: 10. CDR3 loop: CASSSEGLVRAGELFF. The CDR3 region has the DNA TGTGCCAGCAGCTCCGAGGGACTAGTACGCGCCGGGGAGCTGTTTTTT.

V usage is TRBV7-8 and J usage is TRBJ2-4, with D possibly matching TRBD1 (5 bases). Trimming removed 6 bases at V and 0 bases at J, with 27 bases between. The germline gives CDR1 SGHVS, CDR2 FQNEAQ. The CDR3 extends over 20 amino acids. CDR3 in amino acids: CASSSFPLGLTNLAKNIQYF. The DNA of the CDR3 is TGTGCCAGCAGTTCTTTCCCGTTGGGGCTAACAAACCTAGCCAAAAACATTCAGTACTTC.

The chain uses TRBV4-3 and TRBJ1-6; possibly TRBD1 for D (6 bases). Germline loops: CDR1 LGHNA, CDR2 YSLEER. This CDR3 contains 16 residues. V lost 4 bases and J lost 7, with 17 bases in between. CDR3: CASSRLQGDLNSPLHF. CDR3 bases: TGCGCCAGCAGCCGGTTACAGGGTGACCTCAATTCACCCCTCCACTTT.

V gene TRBV7-2 combines with J gene TRBJ1-4; maybe TRBD1 (6 bases). Germline V CDR1 and CDR2: SGHTA, FQGNSA. V was trimmed by 2 bases and J by 7 bases, leaving 17 bases between them. CDR3 length equals 16 residues. The CDR3 region is CASSLFSGTGSEKLFF. Here the CDR3 DNA reads TGTGCCAGCAGCTTATTCTCGGGAACAGGGAGTGAAAAACTGTTTTTT. The full variable domain, in which reference TRBV7-2 and TRBJ1-4 provide the parts outside the CDR3, is GAGVSQSPSNKVTEKGKDVELRCDPISGHTALYWYRQSLGQGLEFLIYFQGNSAPDKSGLPSDRFSAERTGGSVSTLTIQRTQQEDSAVYLCASSLFSGTGSEKLFFGSGTQLSVL.

V and J are TRBV28 and TRBJ2-7, with TRBD2 as a possible D gene (6 bases). The V and J ends lost 3 bases and 5 bases respectively, with 20 bases between them. This CDR3 has 16 amino acids. In germline, CDR1 is MDHEN, CDR2 SYDVKM. As DNA, the CDR3 is TGTGCCAGCAGTTTTCCCGGGACTCCAATGGGCCACGAGCAGTACTTC. This encodes CASSFPGTPMGHEQYF.

Concerning this clone itself: Additional DNA sequences in this sample encode the identical CDR3. This chain joins TRBV7-9 and TRBJ2-2; 7 nucleotides match TRBD1. Germline assignment: CDR1 SEHNR and CDR2 FQNEAQ (reference sequence). This CDR3 spans 17 amino acids. J gave up 1 base and V 5 bases, and 10 bases lay outside the gene matches. The CDR3 here is CASSQPGQNLNTGELFF. In DNA form, the CDR3 reads TGTGCCAGCAGCCAACCGGGACAGAACTTGAACACCGGGGAGCTGTTTTTT.

The chain has TRBV28 and TRBJ1-1; no definite D call. V shed 1 base and J shed 7 bases, with 4 bases lying between them. The CDR3 covers 11 residues. Germline V lookup: CDR1 MDHEN, CDR2 SYDVKM. CDR3 loop: CASSLYGEAFF. In DNA form, the CDR3 reads TGTGCCAGCAGTTTATACGGTGAAGCTTTCTTT.

CDR3 bases: TGTGCCAGCAGTGACAACCCTAGCGGGAGGGCCCCAGACGGCGGGACCCAGTACTTC. Its translation: CASSDNPSGRAPDGGTQYF. The chain carries TRBV2 and TRBJ2-5; 12 bases line up with TRBD2. The CDR3 length is 19 residues. In germline, CDR1 is SNHLY, CDR2 FYNNEI. V lost 3 bases to trimming and J lost 7 bases; unmatched junction nucleotides: 18.

The V and J genes are TRBV6-6 and TRBJ1-1; D is undetermined. V lost 6 bases, J lost 4 bases, and 12 bases lay in between. The CDR3 has 13 amino acids. CDR1 MNHNY and CDR2 SVGAGI come from the germline V gene (reference sequence). The CDR3 loop reads CASSPETLTEAFF. The CDR3 DNA follows: TGTGCCAGCAGCCCCGAGACTCTCACTGAAGCTTTCTTT.

This chain links TRBV5-6 with TRBJ2-7; a weak D match, TRBD2 (6 bases). Germline loops: CDR1 SGHDT, CDR2 YYEEEE. Trimming pared 3 bases from V and 0 bases from J, leaving 16 bases between. The CDR3 consists of 16 residues. In DNA form, the CDR3 reads TGTGCCAGCAGCTCCGCGGGAACGTTCAGCTCCTACGAGCAGTACGTC. This encodes CASSSAGTFSSYEQYV.

This clone was seen only once. The V call is TRBV5-1, the J call TRBJ1-5; D ambiguous. Germline V CDR1 and CDR2: SGHRS, YFSETQ. The CDR3 spans 14 residues. Trimming removed 4 bases from V and 11 bases from J, with 19 bases in between. CDR3 residues: CASSPQTRESAQHF. For the CDR3, the DNA is TGCGCCAGCAGCCCCCAAACTCGGGAATCAGCCCAGCATTTT.

This clone appeared a few times. The junction and the germline gene differ at one end; a read error may be behind it. The V gene is TRBV7-7, the J gene TRBJ2-1; 8 bases are shared with TRBD1. The CDR3 loop spans 15 amino acids. Per the germline V gene, CDR1 is SSHAT and CDR2 is FNYEAQ (reference sequence). In DNA form, the CDR3 reads TGTGCTAGCAGCTCCGGACAGGGAACCTACAATGAGCAGTTCTTC. Residues: CASSSGQGTYNEQFF.

The rearrangement links TRBV5-6 to TRBJ1-2; D unresolved. Germline-derived CDR1 and CDR2 are SGHDT and YYEEEE. V lost 6 bases and J 7 bases, leaving 13 bases between the germline ends. The CDR3 is 12 residues long. CDR3 DNA: TGTGCCAGCAACATCCTCTCTTCTGGCTACACCTTC. Amino acid sequence: CASNILSSGYTF.

V and J are TRBV6-1 and TRBJ2-5; tentative D call: TRBD1 (5 bases). Germline V gene lookup returns CDR1 MNHNS and CDR2 SASEGT. The CDR3 contains 14 residues. V lost 1 base and J lost 4, with 10 bases in between. The CDR3 loop reads CASSEEPGSETQYF. The CDR3, as DNA: TGTGCCAGCAGTGAAGAACCAGGGTCAGAGACCCAGTACTTC.

This clone was detected once. The chain links TRBV6-5 to TRBJ2-1, with 7 bases lining up with TRBD1. Per the germline V gene, CDR1 is MNHEY and CDR2 is SVGAGI. V gave up 8 bases and J gave up 0 bases; unmatched junction bases: 7. CDR3 length equals 15 residues. The CDR3: CASGRDRSSYNEQFF. CDR3 nucleotide sequence: TGTGCCAGCGGTCGGGACAGAAGCTCCTACAATGAGCAGTTCTTC.

The chain links TRBV28 to TRBJ1-6; D possibly corresponds to TRBD1 (6 bases). Germline V gene sequence: CDR1 MDHEN, CDR2 SYDVKM. Trimming took off 3 bases at V and 10 bases at J, with 10 bases between the two ends. The CDR3 is 13 residues long. The CDR3 is CASSLAGESPLHF. In DNA, the CDR3 is TGTGCCAGCAGTTTGGCAGGGGAATCACCCCTCCACTTT.

This clone was recorded once. This rearrangement joins TRBV27 to TRBJ2-1; 10 nucleotides line up with TRBD2. The CDR3 runs to 14 residues. CDR1 is MNHEY and CDR2 is SMNVEV in the germline V gene (reference sequence). Trimming removed 4 bases from V and 7 bases from J; junction bases left unmatched: 4. CDR3 DNA: TGTGCCAGCAGTTCGGGACTAGCGTCGAATGAGCAGTTCTTC. Protein product: CASSSGLASNEQFF.

The chain joins TRBV27 to TRBJ2-1; TRBD1 is a possible D gene (6 bases). The CDR3 consists of 15 residues. The germline CDR1 and CDR2 sequences are MNHEY and SMNVEV (reference sequence). V dropped 4 bases and J dropped 8 bases, with 18 bases sitting between them. Here the CDR3 DNA reads TGTGCCAGCAGTTCCACCCCCGGGACACCCCATGAGCAGTTCTTC. Translated: CASSSTPGTPHEQFF.